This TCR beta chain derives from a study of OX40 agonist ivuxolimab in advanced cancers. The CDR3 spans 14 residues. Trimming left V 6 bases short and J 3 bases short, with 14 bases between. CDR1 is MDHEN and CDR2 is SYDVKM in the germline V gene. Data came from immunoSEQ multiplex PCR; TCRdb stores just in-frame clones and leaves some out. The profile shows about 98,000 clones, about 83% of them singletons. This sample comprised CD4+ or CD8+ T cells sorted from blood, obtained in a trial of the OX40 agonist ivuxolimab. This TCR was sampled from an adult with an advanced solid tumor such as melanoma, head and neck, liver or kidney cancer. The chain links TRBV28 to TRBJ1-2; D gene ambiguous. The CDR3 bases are TGTGCCAGCAGATACGGAGGGTCAGACTATGGCTACACCTTC. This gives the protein CASRYGGSDYGYTF.